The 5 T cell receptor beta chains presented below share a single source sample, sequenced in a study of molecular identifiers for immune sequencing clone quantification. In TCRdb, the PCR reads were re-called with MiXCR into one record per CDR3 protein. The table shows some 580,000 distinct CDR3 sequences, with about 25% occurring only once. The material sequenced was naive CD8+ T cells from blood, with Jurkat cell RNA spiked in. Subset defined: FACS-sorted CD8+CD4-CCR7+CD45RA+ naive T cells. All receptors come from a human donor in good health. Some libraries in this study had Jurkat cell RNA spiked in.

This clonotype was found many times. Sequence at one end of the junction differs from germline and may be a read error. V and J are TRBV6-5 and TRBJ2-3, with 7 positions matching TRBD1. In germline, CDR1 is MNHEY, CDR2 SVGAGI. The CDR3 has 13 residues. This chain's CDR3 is CASSYSSLQQGHF. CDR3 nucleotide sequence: TGTGCCAGCAGTTACTCCTCCCTCCAACAGGGGCATTTT.

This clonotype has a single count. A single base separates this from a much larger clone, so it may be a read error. For the CDR3, the DNA is TGTGCCAGCAGCCCACCAACAGGGTTAGAGGATGCCTACGAGCAGTACTTC. Protein sequence: CASSPPTGLEDAYEQYF. The rearrangement uses TRBV13 and TRBJ2-7; D may be TRBD1 (6 bases). Trimming removed 5 bases at V and 2 bases at J, with 22 bases between. The CDR3 contains 17 residues. Germline V gene lookup returns CDR1 PRHDT and CDR2 FYEKMQ (reference sequence). The complete variable domain, with remaining parts taken from reference TRBV13 and TRBJ2-7, reads AAGVIQSPRHLIKEKRETATLKCYPIPRHDTVYWYQQGPGQDPQFLISFYEKMQSDKGSIPDRFSAQQFSDYHSELNMSSLELGDSALYFCASSPPTGLEDAYEQYFGPGTRLTVT.

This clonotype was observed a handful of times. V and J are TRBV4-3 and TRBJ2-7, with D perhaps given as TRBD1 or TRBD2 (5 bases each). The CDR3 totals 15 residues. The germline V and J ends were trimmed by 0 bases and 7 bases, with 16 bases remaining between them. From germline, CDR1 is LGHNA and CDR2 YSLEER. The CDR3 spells CASSQDVGTRLEQYF. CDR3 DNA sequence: TGCGCCAGCAGCCAAGATGTAGGGACCCGGCTGGAGCAGTACTTC.

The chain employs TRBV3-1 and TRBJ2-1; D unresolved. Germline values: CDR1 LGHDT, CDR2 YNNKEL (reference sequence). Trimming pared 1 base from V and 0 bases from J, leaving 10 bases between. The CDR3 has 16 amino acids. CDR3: CASSQGDSDSYNEQFF. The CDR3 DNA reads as TGTGCCAGCAGCCAAGGGGATTCAGACTCCTACAATGAGCAGTTCTTC.

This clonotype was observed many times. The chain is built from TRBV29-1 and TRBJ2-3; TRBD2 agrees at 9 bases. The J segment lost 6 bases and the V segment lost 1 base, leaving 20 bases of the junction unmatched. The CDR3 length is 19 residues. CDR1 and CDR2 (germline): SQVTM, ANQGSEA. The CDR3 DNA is TGCAGCGTTGAAGGGACACTAGGGACTAGCACGGGCGGTCCGGATACGCAGTATTTT. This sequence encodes CSVEGTLGTSTGGPDTQYF.